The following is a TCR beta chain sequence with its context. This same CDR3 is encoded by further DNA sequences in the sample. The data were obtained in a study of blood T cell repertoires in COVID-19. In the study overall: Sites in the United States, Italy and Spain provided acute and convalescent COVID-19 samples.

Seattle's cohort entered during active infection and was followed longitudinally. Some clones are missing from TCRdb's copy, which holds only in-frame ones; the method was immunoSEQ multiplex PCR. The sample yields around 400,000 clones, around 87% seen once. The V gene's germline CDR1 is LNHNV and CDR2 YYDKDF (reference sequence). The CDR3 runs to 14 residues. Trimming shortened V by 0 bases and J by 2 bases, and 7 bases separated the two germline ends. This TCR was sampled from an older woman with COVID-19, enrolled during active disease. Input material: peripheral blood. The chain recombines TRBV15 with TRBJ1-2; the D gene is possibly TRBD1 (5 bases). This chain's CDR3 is CATSRDRVNYGYTF. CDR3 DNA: TGTGCCACCAGCAGAGACAGGGTCAACTATGGCTACACCTTC.